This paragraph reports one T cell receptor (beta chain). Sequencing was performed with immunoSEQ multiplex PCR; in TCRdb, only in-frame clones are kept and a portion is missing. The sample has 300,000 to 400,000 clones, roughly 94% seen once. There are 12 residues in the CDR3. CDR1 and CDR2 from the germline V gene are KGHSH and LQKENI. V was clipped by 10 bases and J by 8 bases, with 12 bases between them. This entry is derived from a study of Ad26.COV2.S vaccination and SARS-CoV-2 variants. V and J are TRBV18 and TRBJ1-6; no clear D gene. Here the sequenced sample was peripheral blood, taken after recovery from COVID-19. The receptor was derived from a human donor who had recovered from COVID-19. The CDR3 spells CATQAPHSPLHF. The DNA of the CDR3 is TGTGCCACCCAGGCCCCTCATTCACCCCTCCACTTT. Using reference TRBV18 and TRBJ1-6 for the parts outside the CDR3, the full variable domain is NAGVMQNPRHLVRRRGQEARLRCSPMKGHSHVYWYRQLPEEGLKFMVYLQKENIIDESGMPKERFSAEFPKEGPSILRIQQVVRGDSAAYFCATQAPHSPLHFGNGTRLTVT.